This T cell receptor (beta chain) appears in the sequencing data of a study of CD8 T cells in Susac syndrome. TCR beta sequences were obtained from blood CD8+ and CD4+ T cells. The J segment lost 0 bases and the V segment lost 4 bases, leaving 11 bases of the junction unmatched. This CDR3 has 18 residues. Germline V gives CDR1 MNHNS, CDR2 SASEGT. With random hexamers, roughly 0.45 to 1 ug RNA was reverse transcribed. immunoSEQ multiplex PCR amplified TCR beta CDR3 across 54 Vbeta, 13 Jbeta. MiXCR was run by TCRdb on the immunoSEQ multiplex PCR reads, yielding one entry per CDR3 protein. The repertoire holds 120,000 or so distinct CDR3 sequences, with approximately 94% as singletons.

This receptor was taken from a human donor with multiple sclerosis. The chain links TRBV6-1 to TRBJ2-7; TRBD2 matches at 11 bases. Sequenced material: CD4+ T cells from PBMCs. The CDR3 DNA is TGTGCCAGCAGTGCATCCGGGACTAGCGGCTTTAGCTCCTACGAGCAGTACTTC. Translation: CASSASGTSGFSSYEQYF.